These T cell receptor beta chains were read from a single sample in a study of identical twins. MiXCR was run by TCRdb on the 5' RACE reads, yielding one entry per CDR3 protein. This repertoire shows some 560,000 distinct CDR3 sequences, over 8.5% found once; its top ten account for approximately 3.2%. This sample also appeared in a second study, on yellow fever vaccine responses in identical twins.

Sequencing was carried out using PBMCs. These receptors all stem from a woman under 30 in good health. Both conserved end residues are trimmed from each CDR3. Expanded clones get a size class; other rows say once, few or many, or leave the size out.

j_gene | v_gene | abundance | CDR3aa
TRBJ2-3 | TRBV5-1 | NA | ASSPYRDRGFTDTQY
TRBJ2-2 | TRBV3-1 | few | ASNPGTGELF
TRBJ2-2 | TRBV20-1 | few | SARDGFSRGGITGELF
TRBJ2-3 | TRBV3-1 | NA | ASSLGLPGADTQY
TRBJ2-4 | TRBV28 | many | ASKNTLSKTLKNIQY
TRBJ1-2 | TRBV4-3 | many | ASTTLGQGDYGYT
TRBJ2-7 | TRBV27 | many | ASSSNGGLEQY
TRBJ1-5 | TRBV28 | many | ASILGQGSNQPQH
TRBJ2-7 | TRBV29-1 | many | SVVLQGSSYEQY
TRBJ2-3 | TRBV6-4 | NA | ASSPGTSGSLATDTQY
TRBJ2-3 | TRBV29-1 | many | SASLGRRNTQY
TRBJ2-1 | TRBV19 | once | ASSSITSGDYNEQF
TRBJ2-1 | TRBV6-6 | NA | ATRGLAGGRPGGSSYNEQF
TRBJ2-1 | TRBV5-1 | NA | ASGYRAGGPNEQF
TRBJ2-1 | TRBV30 | NA | AWSVGLAESSYNEQF
TRBJ2-7 | TRBV7-2 | NA | ASSLGVRYEQY
TRBJ2-3 | TRBV11-2 | few | ASSFGQATDTQY
TRBJ1-1 | TRBV7-2 | NA | ASSLVGAYNTEAF
TRBJ2-7 | TRBV7-2 | few | ASSSGLLVKY
TRBJ1-1 | TRBV5-5 | many | ASSFGPLSREAEAF
TRBJ2-7 | TRBV15 | few | ATSRSQAVESYEQY
TRBJ2-7 | TRBV4-3 | many | ASSQDRDYEQY
TRBJ2-1 | TRBV5-1 | many | ASSPTRDRGGQF
TRBJ2-2 | TRBV28 | few | ASSPPGGFTGELF
TRBJ1-1 | TRBV12-5 | NA | ASGLGTEGMNTEAF
TRBJ2-5 | TRBV7-2 | many | ASSPSGGATETQY